This TCR beta chain emerged from a study of cytotoxic CD8 clonotypes in ibrutinib-treated CLL. Assay: immunoSEQ multiplex PCR; the TCRdb copy retains only in-frame clones and omits some. The sample includes a few hundred thousand clones, roughly 80% of them seen just once. Per germline, CDR1 MNHNS and CDR2 SASEGT. This CDR3 contains 15 residues. Between the trimmed V and J ends, which lost 0 bases and 2 bases, there was a span of 8 bases. This chain connects TRBV6-1 to TRBJ1-5; D call uncertain. This TCR came from a human donor with chronic lymphocytic leukemia. This specimen was PBMCs, taken before ibrutinib treatment. The CDR3 DNA reads as TGTGCCAGCAGTGAAGCAGGGTACGGCAATCAGCCCCAGCATTTT. Protein: CASSEAGYGNQPQHF.